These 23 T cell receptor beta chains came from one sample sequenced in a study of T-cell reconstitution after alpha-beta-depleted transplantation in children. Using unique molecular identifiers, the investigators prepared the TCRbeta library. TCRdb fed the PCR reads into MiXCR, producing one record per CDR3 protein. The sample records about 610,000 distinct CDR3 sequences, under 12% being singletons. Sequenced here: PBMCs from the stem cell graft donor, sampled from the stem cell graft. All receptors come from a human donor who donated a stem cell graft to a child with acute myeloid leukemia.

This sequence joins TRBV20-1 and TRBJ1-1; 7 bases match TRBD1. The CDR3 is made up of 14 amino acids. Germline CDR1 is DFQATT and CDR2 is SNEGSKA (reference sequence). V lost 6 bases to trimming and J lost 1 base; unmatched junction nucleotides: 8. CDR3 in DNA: TGCAGTGCGCTCCGGGACAGAGCGAACACTGAAGCTTTCTTT. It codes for CSALRDRANTEAFF.

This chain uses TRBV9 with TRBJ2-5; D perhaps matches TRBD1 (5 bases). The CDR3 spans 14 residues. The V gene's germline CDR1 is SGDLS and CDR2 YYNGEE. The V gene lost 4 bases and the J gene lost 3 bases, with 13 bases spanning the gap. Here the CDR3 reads CASSRTGMKETQYF. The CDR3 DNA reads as TGTGCCAGCAGCAGAACAGGCATGAAAGAGACCCAGTACTTC.

CDR3 DNA: TGTGCCAGCAGTTTATCGGCAGCGTCGGGAGGGCCAAGGGATACGCAGTATTTT. Its protein is CASSLSAASGGPRDTQYF. The rearrangement joins TRBV28 to TRBJ2-3; 8 nucleotides align to TRBD2. The CDR3 totals 18 residues. Germline V lookup: CDR1 MDHEN, CDR2 SYDVKM. V lost 1 base to trimming and J lost 6 bases; unmatched junction nucleotides: 15.

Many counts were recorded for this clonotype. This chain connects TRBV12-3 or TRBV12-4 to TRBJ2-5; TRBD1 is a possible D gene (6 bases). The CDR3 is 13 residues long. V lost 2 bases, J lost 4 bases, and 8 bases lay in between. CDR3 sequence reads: CASSLSGVETQYF. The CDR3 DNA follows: TGTGCCAGCAGTTTATCAGGGGTAGAGACCCAGTACTTC.

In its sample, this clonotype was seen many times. CDR3 sequence: CASSEGVGNYGYTF. CDR3 coding DNA: TGTGCCAGCAGTGAAGGGGTGGGGAACTATGGCTACACCTTC. The chain recombines TRBV6-1 with TRBJ1-2; D remains unclear. The V end was cut by 1 base, the J end by 2 bases, with 8 bases between. The germline gives CDR1 MNHNS, CDR2 SASEGT. This CDR3 comprises 14 residues.

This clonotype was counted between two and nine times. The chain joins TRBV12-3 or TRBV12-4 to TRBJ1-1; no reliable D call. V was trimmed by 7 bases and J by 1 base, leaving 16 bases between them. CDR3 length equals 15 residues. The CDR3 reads CASILNLLANTEAFF. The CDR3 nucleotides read TGTGCCAGCATTCTTAACCTTTTAGCGAACACTGAAGCTTTCTTT.

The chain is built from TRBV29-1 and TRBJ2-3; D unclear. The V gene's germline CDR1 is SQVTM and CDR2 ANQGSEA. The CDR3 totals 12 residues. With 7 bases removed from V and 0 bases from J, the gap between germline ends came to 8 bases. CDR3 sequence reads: CSGQQSTDTQYF. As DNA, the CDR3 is TGCAGCGGGCAACAGAGCACAGATACGCAGTATTTT.

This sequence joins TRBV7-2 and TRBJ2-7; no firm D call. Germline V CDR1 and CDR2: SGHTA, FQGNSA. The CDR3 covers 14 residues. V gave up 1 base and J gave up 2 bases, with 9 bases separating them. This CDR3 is CASSLGGYPYEQYF. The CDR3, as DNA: TGTGCCAGCAGCTTAGGAGGCTACCCCTACGAGCAGTACTTC. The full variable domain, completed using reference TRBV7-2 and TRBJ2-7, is GAGVSQSPSNKVTEKGKDVELRCDPISGHTALYWYRQSLGQGLEFLIYFQGNSAPDKSGLPSDRFSAERTGGSVSTLTIQRTQQEDSAVYLCASSLGGYPYEQYFGPGTRLTVT.

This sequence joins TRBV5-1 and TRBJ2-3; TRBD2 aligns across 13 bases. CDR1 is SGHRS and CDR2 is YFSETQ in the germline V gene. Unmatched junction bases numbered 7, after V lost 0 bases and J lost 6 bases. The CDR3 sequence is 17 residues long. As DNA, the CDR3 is TGCGCCAGCAGCTTGGGGACTAGCGGGAGAGAGGGGGATACGCAGTATTTT. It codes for CASSLGTSGREGDTQYF.

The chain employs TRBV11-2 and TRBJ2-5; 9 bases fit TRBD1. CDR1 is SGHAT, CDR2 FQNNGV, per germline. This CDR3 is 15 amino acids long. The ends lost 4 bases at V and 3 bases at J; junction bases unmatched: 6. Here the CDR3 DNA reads TGTGCCAGCAGCTCACACAGGGGGCGGGAAGAGACCCAGTACTTC. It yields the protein CASSSHRGREETQYF.

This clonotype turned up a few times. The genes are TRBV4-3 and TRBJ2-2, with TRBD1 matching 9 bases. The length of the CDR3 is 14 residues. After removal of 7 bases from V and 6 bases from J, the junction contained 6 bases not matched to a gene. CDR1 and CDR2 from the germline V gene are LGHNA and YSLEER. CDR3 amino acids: CASTGTGTAGELFF. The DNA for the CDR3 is TGCGCCAGCACCGGGACAGGGACCGCCGGGGAGCTGTTTTTT.

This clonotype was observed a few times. This chain's CDR3 is CASSWQGAETDTQYF. The DNA for the CDR3 is TGCGCCAGCAGCTGGCAGGGGGCCGAGACAGATACGCAGTATTTT. V usage is TRBV5-1 and J usage is TRBJ2-3; 8 bases map to TRBD1. Per germline, CDR1 SGHRS and CDR2 YFSETQ. Trimming took 3 bases from V and 3 from J; bases not matched to a gene: 6. The CDR3 is made up of 15 amino acids.

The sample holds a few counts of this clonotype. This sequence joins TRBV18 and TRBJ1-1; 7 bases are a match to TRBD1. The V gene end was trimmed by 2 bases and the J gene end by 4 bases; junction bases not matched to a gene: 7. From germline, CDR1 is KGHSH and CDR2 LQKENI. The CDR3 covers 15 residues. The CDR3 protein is CASSPRGRVGTEAFF. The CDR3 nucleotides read TGTGCCAGCTCACCAAGGGGGCGGGTGGGCACTGAAGCTTTCTTT.

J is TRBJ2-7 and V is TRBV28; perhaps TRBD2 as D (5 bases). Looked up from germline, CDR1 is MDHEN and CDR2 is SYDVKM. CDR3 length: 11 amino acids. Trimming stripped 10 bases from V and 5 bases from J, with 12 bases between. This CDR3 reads CATRGNHEQYF. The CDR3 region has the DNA TGTGCCACCAGAGGGAACCACGAGCAGTACTTC.

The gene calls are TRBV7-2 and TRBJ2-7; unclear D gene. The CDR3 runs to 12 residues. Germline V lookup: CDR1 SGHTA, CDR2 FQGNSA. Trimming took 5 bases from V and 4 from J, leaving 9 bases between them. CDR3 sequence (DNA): TGTGCCAGCAGCCCCATGGGGTACGAGCAGTACTTC. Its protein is CASSPMGYEQYF.

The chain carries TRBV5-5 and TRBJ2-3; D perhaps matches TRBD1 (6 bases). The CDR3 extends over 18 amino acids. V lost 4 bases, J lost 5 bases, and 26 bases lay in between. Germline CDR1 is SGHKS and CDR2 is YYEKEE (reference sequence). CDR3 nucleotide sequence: TGTGCCAGCAGCGATGGGACACCGCTAGGGATGCCGAGAGATACGCAGTATTTT. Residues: CASSDGTPLGMPRDTQYF.

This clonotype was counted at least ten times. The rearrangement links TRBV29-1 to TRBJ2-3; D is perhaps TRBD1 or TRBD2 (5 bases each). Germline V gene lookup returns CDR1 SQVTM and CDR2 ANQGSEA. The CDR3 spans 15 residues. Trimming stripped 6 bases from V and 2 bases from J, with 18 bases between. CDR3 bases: TGCAGCGTGAGGGGCTCCAGGGCTTCCACAGATACGCAGTATTTT. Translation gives CSVRGSRASTDTQYF.

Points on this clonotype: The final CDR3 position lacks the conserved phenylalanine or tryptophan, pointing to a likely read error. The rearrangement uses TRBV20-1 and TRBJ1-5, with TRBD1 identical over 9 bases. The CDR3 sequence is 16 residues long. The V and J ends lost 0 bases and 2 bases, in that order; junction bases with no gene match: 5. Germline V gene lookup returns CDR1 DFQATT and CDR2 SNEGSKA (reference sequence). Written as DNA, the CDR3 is TGCAGTGCTAGAGATCAACAGGGGGCCGGCAATCAGCCCCAGCATTCT. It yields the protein CSARDQQGAGNQPQHS.

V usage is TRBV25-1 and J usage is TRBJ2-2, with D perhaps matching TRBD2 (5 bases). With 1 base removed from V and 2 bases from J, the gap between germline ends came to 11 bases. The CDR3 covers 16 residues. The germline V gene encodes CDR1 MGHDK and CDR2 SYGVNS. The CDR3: CASSESKSGNTGELFF. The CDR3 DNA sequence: TGTGCCAGCAGTGAATCCAAGAGCGGTAACACCGGGGAGCTGTTTTTT.

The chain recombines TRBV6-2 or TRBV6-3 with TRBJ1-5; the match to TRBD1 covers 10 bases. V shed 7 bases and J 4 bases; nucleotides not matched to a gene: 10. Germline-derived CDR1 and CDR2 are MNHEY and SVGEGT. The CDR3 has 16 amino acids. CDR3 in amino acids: CASTIGTGAQNQPQHF. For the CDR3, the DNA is TGTGCCAGCACTATAGGGACAGGGGCCCAGAATCAGCCCCAGCATTTT.

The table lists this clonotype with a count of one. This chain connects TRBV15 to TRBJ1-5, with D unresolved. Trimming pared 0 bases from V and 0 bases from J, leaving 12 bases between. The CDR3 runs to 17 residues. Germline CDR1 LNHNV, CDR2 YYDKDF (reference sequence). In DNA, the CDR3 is TGTGCCACCAGCAGAGATCGGGGAGGTAATAGCAATCAGCCCCAGCATTTT. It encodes CATSRDRGGNSNQPQHF.

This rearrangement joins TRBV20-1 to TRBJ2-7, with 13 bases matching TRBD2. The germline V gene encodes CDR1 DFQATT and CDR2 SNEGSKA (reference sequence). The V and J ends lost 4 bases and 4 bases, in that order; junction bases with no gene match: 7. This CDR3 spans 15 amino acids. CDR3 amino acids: CSAIQGLAGVYEQYF. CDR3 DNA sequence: TGCAGTGCTATCCAAGGACTAGCGGGAGTGTACGAGCAGTACTTC.

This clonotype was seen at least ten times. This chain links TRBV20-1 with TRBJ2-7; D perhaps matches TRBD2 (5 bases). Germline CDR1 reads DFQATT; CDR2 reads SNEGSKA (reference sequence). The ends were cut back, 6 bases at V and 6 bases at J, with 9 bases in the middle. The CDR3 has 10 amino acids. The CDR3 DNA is TGCAGTGCCAAAGAGGGCGAGCAGTACTTC. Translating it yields CSAKEGEQYF.